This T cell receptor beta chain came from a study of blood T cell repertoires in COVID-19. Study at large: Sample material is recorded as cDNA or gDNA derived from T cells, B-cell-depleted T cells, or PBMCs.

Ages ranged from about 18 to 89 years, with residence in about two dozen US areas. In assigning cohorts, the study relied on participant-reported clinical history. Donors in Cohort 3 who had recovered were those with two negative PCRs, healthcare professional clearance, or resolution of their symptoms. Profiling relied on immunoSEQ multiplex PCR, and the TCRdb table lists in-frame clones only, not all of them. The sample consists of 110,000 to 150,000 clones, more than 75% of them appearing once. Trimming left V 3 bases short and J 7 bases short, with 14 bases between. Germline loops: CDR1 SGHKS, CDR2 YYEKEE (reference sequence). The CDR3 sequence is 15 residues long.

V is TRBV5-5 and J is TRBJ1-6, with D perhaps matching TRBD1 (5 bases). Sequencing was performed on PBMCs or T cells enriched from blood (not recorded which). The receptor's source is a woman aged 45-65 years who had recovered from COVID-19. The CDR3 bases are TGTGCCAGCAGCTGGGGCAGGGTGGGGAATTCACCCCTCCACTTT. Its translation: CASSWGRVGNSPLHF.